This T cell receptor beta chain derives from a study of control samples from healthy donors and cancer patients. The germline V gene has CDR1 LGHDT and CDR2 YNNKEL (reference sequence). Trimming took 3 bases from V and 5 from J; bases not matched to a gene: 10. The CDR3 is 17 residues long. Clones were read by immunoSEQ multiplex PCR, and TCRdb kept only the in-frame ones, dropping some. The sample consists of about 59,000 clones, 87% of them appearing once. V is TRBV3-1 (or the pseudogene TRBV3-2) and J is TRBJ2-2, with 9 bases fitting TRBD2. The clonotype originates from a woman aged 55-70 years with lung cancer. The sample taken for sequencing was PBMCs. The CDR3 nucleotides read TGTGCCAGCAGCCACACTAGCGGGTGGAAGGGGACCGGGGAGCTGTTTTTT. This sequence encodes CASSHTSGWKGTGELFF.